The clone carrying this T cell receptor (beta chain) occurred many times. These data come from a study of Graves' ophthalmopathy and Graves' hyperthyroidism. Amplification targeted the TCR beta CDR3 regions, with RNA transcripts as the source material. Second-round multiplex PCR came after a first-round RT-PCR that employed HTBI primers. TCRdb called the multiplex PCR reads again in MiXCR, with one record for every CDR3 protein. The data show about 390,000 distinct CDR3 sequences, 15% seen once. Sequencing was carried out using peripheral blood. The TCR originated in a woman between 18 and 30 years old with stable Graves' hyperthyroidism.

The CDR3 protein is CSARETGGSKETQYF. Written as DNA, the CDR3 is TGCAGTGCTAGAGAAACAGGGGGGTCGAAAGAGACCCAGTACTTC. V is TRBV20-1 and J is TRBJ2-5; 8 bases match TRBD1. The CDR3 has 15 residues. The germline CDR1 and CDR2 sequences are DFQATT and SNEGSKA (reference sequence). Trimming at V came to 0 bases and at J to 3 bases, leaving 6 bases not matched to a gene.